This TCR beta chain was identified in a study of T cells in Graves' hyperthyroidism and ophthalmopathy. Study-wide results and limits: From stable hyperthyroidism, ophthalmopathy was set apart by a 13 V-J model.

This CDR3 is built from 14 residues. Germline loops: CDR1 SGHAT, CDR2 FQNNGV. Trimming took 4 bases from V and 4 from J, leaving 14 bases between them. The authors obtained PBMCs from more than 9.5 ml of fresh peripheral blood. Template material for amplifying TCR beta CDR3 regions consisted of RNA transcripts. When the TCR CDR3 underwent first-round RT-PCR, the HTBI primer set was used. TCRdb called the multiplex PCR reads again in MiXCR, with one record for every CDR3 protein. The repertoire holds hundreds of thousands of distinct CDR3 sequences, with 12% to 15% as singletons. In its sample, this clonotype was seen many times. Its antigen is currently unknown.

The material sequenced was blood. The gene calls are TRBV11-2 and TRBJ2-7; a weak D match, TRBD2 (6 bases). The receptor comes from a woman aged 18-29 years with Graves' hyperthyroidism. The DNA of the CDR3 is TGTGCCAGCAGCTCCGATTCCGCGGGGTACGAGCAGTACTTC. Translation: CASSSDSAGYEQYF.